This is a list of T cell receptor beta chains from one sample in a study of T cell repertoires in ileal Crohn's disease. This table comes from immunoSEQ multiplex PCR, and its TCRdb copy is limited to in-frame clones, with some not included. The sample has 5,000 or so clones, roughly four fifths seen once; the top ten hold about 6%. Sequenced sample: ileal tissue. The receptors were gathered from an adult with Crohn's disease. CDR3s include the opening cysteine and the closing phenylalanine or tryptophan. A D gene is named only where the DNA matches it firmly. Clone size appears in some rows only: once, few, many, or a class for an expanded clone.

j_call v_call clone_size d_call cdr3_aa cdr3_nt
TRBJ2-1 TRBV28 NA TRBD2 CASSLTRVGRDYTEQFF TGTGCCAGCAGTTTAACGAGGGTCGGGAGGGACTATACTGAGCAGTTCTTC
TRBJ2-5 TRBV7-8 once NA CASSLARGTTQETQYF TGTGCCAGCAGCTTAGCGCGGGGGACAACCCAAGAGACCCAGTACTTC
TRBJ2-7 TRBV10-2 NA NA CASSDELAPYEQYF TGCGCCAGCAGTGATGAGCTAGCGCCCTACGAGCAGTACTTC
TRBJ2-5 TRBV2 NA NA CASTGQGGTQYF TGTGCCAGCACGGGCCAGGGAGGGACCCAGTACTTC
TRBJ2-7 TRBV4-3 NA TRBD1 CASSQVIAGTGTYEQYF TGCGCCAGCAGCCAAGTCATTGCCGGGACAGGGACCTACGAGCAGTACTTC
TRBJ1-3 TRBV30 NA TRBD1 CAWSGYNNRGEHF TGTGCCTGGAGTGGGTACAATAACAGGGGAGAACATTTT
TRBJ1-1 TRBV6-5 NA NA CASSSGQTEAFF TGTGCCAGCAGTTCAGGGCAGACTGAAGCTTTCTTT
TRBJ1-2 TRBV19 few NA CASSIVTANYGYTF TGTGCCAGTAGTATAGTAACAGCTAACTATGGCTACACCTTC
TRBJ1-3 TRBV7-2 few TRBD1 CASSLAGTGGNTIYF TGTGCCAGCAGCCTCGCCGGGACAGGGGGCAACACCATATATTTT
TRBJ1-2 TRBV7-2 NA TRBD1 CASSLALGQGVGYTF TGTGCCAGCAGCTTAGCCCTTGGACAGGGTGTTGGCTACACCTTC
TRBJ2-2 TRBV7-9 NA TRBD1 CASSSRDRGNTGELFF TGTGCCAGCAGCTCCCGGGACAGGGGGAACACCGGGGAGCTGTTTTTT
TRBJ2-1 TRBV5-1 NA NA CASSLEGGVTYLNEQFF TGCGCCAGCAGCTTGGAAGGCGGGGTGACATACCTCAATGAGCAGTTCTTC
TRBJ2-1 TRBV30 NA TRBD2 CACYGLAGDGQFF TGTGCCTGCTATGGACTAGCGGGAGACGGGCAGTTCTTC
TRBJ1-6 TRBV19 NA TRBD1 CASSIVQGDSPLHF TGTGCCAGTAGTATAGTACAGGGGGATTCACCCCTCCACTTT
TRBJ2-7 TRBV4-3 NA NA CASSRVGALPSEQYF TGCGCCAGCTCCAGGGTGGGCGCCCTCCCCTCCGAGCAGTACTTC
TRBJ2-2 TRBV5-4 NA NA CASSSTAAVGELFF TGTGCCAGCAGCTCCACGGCGGCTGTCGGGGAGCTGTTTTTT
TRBJ1-2 TRBV6-1 NA NA CASSRRGGTYGYTF TGTGCCAGCAGCCGGCGGGGGGGCACCTATGGCTACACCTTC
TRBJ2-2 TRBV7-2 NA TRBD1 CASSGGTGGYGGELFF TGTGCCAGCAGCGGGGGGACAGGGGGCTATGGCGGGGAGCTGTTTTTT
TRBJ1-4 TRBV28 NA TRBD1 CASSSRQGRYEKLFF TGTGCCAGCAGTTCTCGACAGGGGCGGTATGAAAAACTGTTTTTT
TRBJ2-2 TRBV28 NA NA CASSSFNRVGELFF TGTGCCAGCAGTTCATTTAACAGGGTCGGGGAGCTGTTTTTT
TRBJ1-1 TRBV15 few TRBD1 CATGNRGPGGAFF TGTGCCACCGGAAACAGGGGGCCCGGAGGAGCTTTCTTT